This passage covers 7 T cell receptor beta chains from one sample sequenced in a study of tumor and adjacent non-tumor tissue in lung cancer. No cell sorting was done before RNA was extracted from the tissue. The library came from three nested PCR rounds adapted from ARM-PCR protocols. TCRdb analysed the multiplex PCR reads with MiXCR anew, one entry per CDR3 protein. Counted here are approximately 110,000 distinct CDR3 sequences, roughly 73% occurring once; the ten biggest clones make up under 45%. The sample consisted of lung tumor tissue. The source of these receptors is a woman between 55 and 75 years old with non-small cell lung cancer.

This clonotype showed up many times. The chain combines TRBV4-2 with TRBJ2-6; tentative D call: TRBD2 (5 bases). The germline CDR1 and CDR2 sequences are LGHNA and YNFKEQ. The CDR3 has 15 residues. Trimming took 0 bases from V and 3 from J, leaving 6 bases between them. CDR3 sequence: CASSQDGDGANVLTF. For the CDR3, the DNA is TGTGCCAGCAGCCAAGACGGGGATGGGGCCAACGTCCTGACTTTC.

The genes are TRBV11-3 and TRBJ2-7; tentatively, D is TRBD1 (5 bases). TRBJ2-1 matches the DNA end more closely, so the J call is doubtful. There are 14 residues in the CDR3. The V gene's germline CDR1 is SGHNT and CDR2 YENEEA. CDR3 sequence: CASSLDTGTYDQFF. The CDR3 DNA follows: TGTGCCAGCAGCTTAGATACAGGAACCTACGATCAGTTCTTC.

The chain links TRBV6-2 or TRBV6-3 to TRBJ2-3; the match to TRBD2 covers 9 bases. CDR1 is MNHEY, CDR2 SVGEGT, per germline. V shed 4 bases, J shed 4 bases, and the junction held 6 bases outside the gene matches. This CDR3 has 15 residues. CDR3 coding DNA: TGTGCCAGCAGTTTGGGCGGGGGGGCTCCAGATACGCAGTATTTT. Translating gives CASSLGGGAPDTQYF.

The chain couples TRBV28 to TRBJ1-1; 11 bases line up with TRBD1. The CDR3 has 16 residues. With 6 bases clipped from V and 4 bases from J, the junction kept 10 bases outside the gene matches. Germline V gene data show CDR1 as MDHEN and CDR2 as SYDVKM. The CDR3 DNA is TGTGCCAGCAGAGTAGGACAGGGGGCGTGGGGCACTGAAGCTTTCTTT. Amino acids: CASRVGQGAWGTEAFF. Together with reference TRBV28 and TRBJ1-1, the CDR3 gives the full variable domain: DVKVTQSSRYLVKRTGEKVFLECVQDMDHENMFWYRQDPGLGLRLIYFSYDVKMKEKGDIPEGYSVSREKKERFSLILESASTNQTSMYLCASRVGQGAWGTEAFFGQGTRLTVV.

To note about this clonotype: At one end the junction does not follow the germline gene, possibly because of a read error. The chain carries TRBV10-2 and TRBJ2-7; D call uncertain. The germline V gene has CDR1 WSHSY and CDR2 SAAADI. The length of the CDR3 is 14 residues. Written as DNA, the CDR3 is TGCGCCAGCAGTGAGTCGGGTCTCTCCTACGACCAGTACTTC. This translates into CASSESGLSYDQYF.

The chain combines TRBV11-2 with TRBJ2-2; 11 bases match TRBD1. The V gene end was trimmed by 5 bases and the J gene end by 15 bases; junction bases not matched to a gene: 14. The CDR3 spans 15 residues. Germline assignment: CDR1 SGHAT and CDR2 FQNNGV. CDR3 bases: TGTGCCAGCAGCCAGGACAGGGGGCACACCGGGGAATTGTTTTTT. Translated, it gives CASSQDRGHTGELFF.

With respect to this clonotype: An end of the junction does not agree with germline; a read error may underlie this. This chain links TRBV20-1 with TRBJ2-3; D is tentatively TRBD1 or TRBD2 (5 bases each). The CDR3 has 10 amino acids. Per the germline V gene, CDR1 is DFQATT and CDR2 is SNEGSKA (reference sequence). The CDR3 spells CSGSRGTQYF. The CDR3 DNA reads TGTAGTGGGAGTCGGGGCACGCAGTATTTT.